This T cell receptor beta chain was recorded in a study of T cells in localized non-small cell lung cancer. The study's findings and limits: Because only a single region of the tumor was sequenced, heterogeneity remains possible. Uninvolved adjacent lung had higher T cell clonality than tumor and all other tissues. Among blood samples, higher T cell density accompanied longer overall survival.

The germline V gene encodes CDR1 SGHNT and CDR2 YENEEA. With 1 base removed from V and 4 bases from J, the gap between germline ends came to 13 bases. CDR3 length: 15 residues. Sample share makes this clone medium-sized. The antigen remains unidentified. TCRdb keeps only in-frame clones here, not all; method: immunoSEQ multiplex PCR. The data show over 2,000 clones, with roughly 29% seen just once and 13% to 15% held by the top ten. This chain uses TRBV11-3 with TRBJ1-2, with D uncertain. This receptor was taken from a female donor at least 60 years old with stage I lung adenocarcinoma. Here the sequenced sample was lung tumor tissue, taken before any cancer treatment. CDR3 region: CASSLVPDLSYGYTF. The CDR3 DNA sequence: TGTGCCAGCAGCTTAGTCCCGGACTTATCCTATGGCTACACCTTC.